Sequencing of this TCR beta chain was carried out in a study of naive and memory T cell subsets. Study outcomes and limitations: Between naive and memory subsets, TCR abundance power law exponents differed. TCR counts from RNA may reflect activation-linked expression changes.

This clonotype was seen a few times. The antigen is unknown. CDR3 length equals 14 residues. Looked up from germline, CDR1 is KGHSH and CDR2 is LQKENI. The J segment lost 2 bases and the V segment lost 6 bases, leaving 4 bases of the junction unmatched. An equimolar mix of two oligonucleotides served as the beta constant-region primer for TRBC1 and TRBC2. Ligated cDNA was amplified by four rounds of PCR with nested alpha and beta constant-region primers and SP2. TCRdb re-called the UMI-ligation and nested PCR reads with MiXCR, one entry per CDR3 protein. The table has 95,000 to 150,000 distinct CDR3 sequences, just over 35% seen once; the top ten hold around 0.92%.

The gene calls are TRBV18 and TRBJ1-2; the match to TRBD1 covers 9 bases. The sample taken for sequencing was central memory CD4+ T cells from blood. The source is a human donor in good health. CDR3 protein: CASSPGQGNYGYTF. CDR3 sequence (DNA): TGTGCCAGCTCCCCGGGACAGGGCAACTATGGCTACACCTTC.